What follows describes a single T cell receptor beta chain. TCRdb re-called the RT-PCR reads through MiXCR, storing one row per CDR3 protein. The data show approximately 720,000 distinct CDR3 sequences, 12% to 15% seen once. Germline CDR1 and CDR2: WNHNN and SYGVQD (reference sequence). The CDR3 loop spans 14 amino acids. Trimming left V 4 bases short and J 5 bases short, with 9 bases between. Sequenced input: memory CD4+ T cells from blood. This receptor was taken from a female donor in good health, serving as a healthy control. The rearrangement joins TRBV10-1 to TRBJ1-6, with a weak D call TRBD1 (6 bases). The CDR3 DNA reads as TGCGCCAGCAGTGCCGGGACAAATAATTCACCCCTCCACTTT. As protein: CASSAGTNNSPLHF.